A single sample gave rise to the 20 T cell receptor beta chains below, sequenced in a study of CD4 T cells in relation to SARS-CoV-2 and coronaviruses. The repertoire was sequenced with immunoSEQ multiplex PCR; TCRdb's copy has only in-frame clones and lacks some. The data hold about 35,000 clones, with 70% to 85% observed a single time. Antigens for these TCRs are unknown. The sequenced material came from naive CD4+ T cells from PBMCs, cultured in vitro. Subset described: naive CD4+ T cells isolated by negative enrichment. The receptors here all came from an adult with COVID-19.

The J gene is TRBJ2-1, the V gene TRBV6-5; 10 nucleotides match TRBD2. Germline assignment: CDR1 MNHEY and CDR2 SVGAGI. There are 15 residues in the CDR3. J gave up 5 bases and V 6 bases, and 7 bases lay outside the gene matches. The CDR3 is CASSLWTSGDNEQFF. CDR3 coding DNA: TGTGCCAGCAGCCTCTGGACTAGCGGAGACAATGAGCAGTTCTTC.

This clone appeared a single time. This chain links TRBV5-6 with TRBJ2-2; tentatively, D is TRBD1 (6 bases). With 4 bases removed from V and 3 bases from J, the gap between germline ends came to 16 bases. The CDR3 is 16 residues long. CDR1 and CDR2 from the germline V gene are SGHDT and YYEEEE. The CDR3 DNA reads as TGTGCCAGCAGCCCCCGGGCAGAGGGGGACACCGGGGAGCTGTTTTTT. Protein sequence: CASSPRAEGDTGELFF.

In its sample, this clone was seen a few times. The chain is built from TRBV19 and TRBJ1-5; D is undetermined. Trimming removed 3 bases at V and 1 base at J, with 4 bases between. The CDR3 sequence is 13 residues long. In germline, CDR1 is LNHDA, CDR2 SQIVND (reference sequence). CDR3 region: CASSISSNQPQHF. The CDR3 bases are TGTGCCAGTAGTATTTCGAGCAATCAGCCCCAGCATTTT.

The chain links TRBV5-1 to TRBJ2-1, with 10 positions matching TRBD2. Germline V gives CDR1 SGHRS, CDR2 YFSETQ. J lost 5 bases, V lost 1 base, and 3 bases had no gene match. The CDR3 contains 15 residues. The CDR3 sequence: CASSLTSGANNEQFF. The DNA for the CDR3 is TGCGCCAGCAGCTTGACTAGCGGGGCAAACAATGAGCAGTTCTTC.

In its sample, this clone was seen once. The chain couples TRBV5-1 to TRBJ2-2; TRBD2 agrees at 7 bases. The CDR3 totals 16 residues. Per germline, CDR1 SGHRS and CDR2 YFSETQ. V gave up 1 base and J gave up 1 base; unmatched junction bases: 4. In nucleotides, the CDR3 is TGCGCCAGCAGCTTGATGCCTAGCGGGAACACCGGGGAGCTGTTTTTT. Its protein is CASSLMPSGNTGELFF.

The chain couples TRBV18 to TRBJ1-3; unclear D gene. This CDR3 has 16 residues. Germline V gene lookup returns CDR1 KGHSH and CDR2 LQKENI. Trimming stripped 4 bases from V and 0 bases from J, with 13 bases between. CDR3 residues: CASSLRVISSGNTIYF. The CDR3 DNA sequence: TGTGCCAGCTCACTTCGAGTGATCAGCTCTGGAAACACCATATATTTT.

This CDR3 reads CASSSLGLAGGGSGDTQYF. CDR3 nucleotides: TGCGCCAGCAGCAGTTTGGGACTAGCGGGAGGAGGGTCGGGAGATACGCAGTATTTT. This chain links TRBV5-1 with TRBJ2-3; TRBD2 matches at 15 bases. V gave up 4 bases and J gave up 5 bases; unmatched junction bases: 14. Looked up from germline, CDR1 is SGHRS and CDR2 is YFSETQ. There are 19 residues in the CDR3.

This chain links TRBV20-1 with TRBJ2-5; D perhaps matches TRBD1 (5 bases). This CDR3 has 11 residues. With 5 bases removed from V and 5 bases from J, the gap between germline ends came to 9 bases. Germline values: CDR1 DFQATT, CDR2 SNEGSKA (reference sequence). The CDR3, as DNA: TGCAGTGCTCGCAAGGGGGAGACCCAGTACTTC. It translates to CSARKGETQYF.

This clone was observed a handful of times. The V and J genes are TRBV7-9 and TRBJ1-1; the D is unclear. This CDR3 is 15 amino acids long. The germline V and J ends were trimmed by 5 bases and 6 bases, with 19 bases remaining between them. The germline gives CDR1 SEHNR, CDR2 FQNEAQ (reference sequence). CDR3 nucleotides: TGTGCCAGCAGCCCAAAAGTGGGCGGGTTCTCTGAAGCTTTCTTT. Amino acids: CASSPKVGGFSEAFF.

This chain joins TRBV7-9 and TRBJ2-7; 7 positions match TRBD2. Looked up from germline, CDR1 is SEHNR and CDR2 is FQNEAQ (reference sequence). The CDR3 contains 18 residues. Germline trimming cut 5 bases from V and 3 bases from J; bases unmatched to any gene: 19. The CDR3 region is CASSHLKTLGRANYEQYF. CDR3 bases: TGTGCCAGCAGCCACTTAAAAACTCTGGGGAGGGCCAACTACGAGCAGTACTTC.

The chain employs TRBV6-2 or TRBV6-3 and TRBJ2-1, with 9 bases matching TRBD2. The CDR3 runs to 14 residues. V dropped 5 bases and J dropped 3; count of bases not matched to a gene: 2. The germline gives CDR1 MNHEY, CDR2 SVGEGT. In DNA, the CDR3 is TGTGCCAGCAGTAGCGGGAGGTTCTACAATGAGCAGTTCTTC. Protein: CASSSGRFYNEQFF.

The chain combines TRBV15 with TRBJ2-3, with TRBD2 matching over 9 bases. Germline CDR1 reads LNHNV; CDR2 reads YYDKDF (reference sequence). This CDR3 has 17 amino acids. Trimming at V came to 9 bases and at J to 5 bases, leaving 18 bases not matched to a gene. CDR3 sequence: CATRPRGLAGIRDTQYF. CDR3 DNA sequence: TGTGCCACTCGACCCCGGGGCCTAGCGGGGATCCGAGATACGCAGTATTTT.

This rearrangement joins TRBV12-3 or TRBV12-4 to TRBJ2-5, with TRBD1 matching over 8 bases. The length of the CDR3 is 13 residues. V lost 6 bases and J lost 2; bases outside the gene matches: 2. CDR3 sequence (DNA): TGTGCCAGCAGACGGACAGGGCAAGAGACCCAGTACTTC. It is translated as CASRRTGQETQYF.

This clone is classed as medium-sized. This chain connects TRBV4-1 to TRBJ2-6; possible D gene TRBD2, 5 bases. V dropped 0 bases and J dropped 4 bases, with 10 bases sitting between them. This CDR3 is 16 amino acids long. Looked up from germline, CDR1 is MGHRA and CDR2 is YSYEKL. DNA of the CDR3: TGCGCCAGCAGCCAAGATCGGGGTACCGGGGCCAACGTCCTGACTTTC. Amino acid sequence: CASSQDRGTGANVLTF.

J is TRBJ2-2 and V is TRBV28; D is undetermined. CDR1 and CDR2 from the germline V gene are MDHEN and SYDVKM. The CDR3 has 13 residues. Trimming removed 3 bases from V and 1 base from J, with 3 bases in between. CDR3 coding DNA: TGTGCCAGCAGTTTCGGGAACACCGGGGAGCTGTTTTTT. This gives the protein CASSFGNTGELFF.

This clone was counted a single time. V is TRBV10-2 and J is TRBJ1-1; the D gene is possibly TRBD1 (5 bases). With 10 bases removed from V and 6 bases from J, the gap between germline ends came to 15 bases. Germline-derived CDR1 and CDR2 are WSHSY and SAAADI. The CDR3 runs to 12 residues. In DNA, the CDR3 is TGCGCCACCAGGTGGGGGGAGGCTGAAGCTTTCTTT. Amino acids: CATRWGEAEAFF.

The chain joins TRBV18 to TRBJ1-4; 7 positions match TRBD1. The V gene's germline CDR1 is KGHSH and CDR2 LQKENI. The J segment lost 5 bases and the V segment lost 6 bases, leaving 9 bases of the junction unmatched. This CDR3 has 15 residues. DNA for the CDR3: TGTGCCAGCTCTCTTGCCGGGACAGAGAATGAAAAACTGTTTTTT. Residues: CASSLAGTENEKLFF.

The rearrangement links TRBV7-9 to TRBJ1-1, with D possibly being TRBD1 (5 bases). V lost 3 bases and J lost 5, with 10 bases in between. The CDR3 has 13 residues. Germline-derived CDR1 and CDR2 are SEHNR and FQNEAQ (reference sequence). The CDR3 DNA reads as TGTGCCAGCAGCTTGGGGGGGGTAACTGAAGCTTTCTTT. Translation gives CASSLGGVTEAFF.

The V and J genes are TRBV6-6 and TRBJ1-4; D is undetermined. The CDR3 sequence is 15 residues long. Between the trimmed V and J ends, which lost 0 bases and 2 bases, there was a span of 7 bases. CDR1 and CDR2 (germline): MNHNY, SVGAGI (reference sequence). In nucleotides, the CDR3 is TGTGCCAGCAGTTACTCTAAACAGACTAATGAAAAACTGTTTTTT. Its translation is CASSYSKQTNEKLFF.

The chain carries TRBV19 and TRBJ2-4, with 13 bases lining up with TRBD2. Germline V gives CDR1 LNHDA, CDR2 SQIVND (reference sequence). V trimming: 10 bases; J trimming: 0 bases; junction bases outside the gene matches: 6. The CDR3 has 16 residues. This CDR3 reads CATRTSGRLAKNIQYF. The CDR3 nucleotides are TGTGCCACCCGGACTAGCGGGAGACTAGCCAAAAACATTCAGTACTTC.